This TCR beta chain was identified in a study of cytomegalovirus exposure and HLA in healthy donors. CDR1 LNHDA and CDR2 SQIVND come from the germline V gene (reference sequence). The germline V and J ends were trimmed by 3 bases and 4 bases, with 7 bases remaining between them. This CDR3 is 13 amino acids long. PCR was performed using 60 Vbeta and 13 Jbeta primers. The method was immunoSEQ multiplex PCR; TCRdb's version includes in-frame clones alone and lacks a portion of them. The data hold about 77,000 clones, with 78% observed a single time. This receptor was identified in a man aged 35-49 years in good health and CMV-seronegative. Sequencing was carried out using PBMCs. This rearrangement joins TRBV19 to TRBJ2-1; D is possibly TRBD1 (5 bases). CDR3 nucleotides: TGTGCCAGTAGTATTTCAGGGTACAATGAGCAGTTCTTC. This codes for CASSISGYNEQFF.